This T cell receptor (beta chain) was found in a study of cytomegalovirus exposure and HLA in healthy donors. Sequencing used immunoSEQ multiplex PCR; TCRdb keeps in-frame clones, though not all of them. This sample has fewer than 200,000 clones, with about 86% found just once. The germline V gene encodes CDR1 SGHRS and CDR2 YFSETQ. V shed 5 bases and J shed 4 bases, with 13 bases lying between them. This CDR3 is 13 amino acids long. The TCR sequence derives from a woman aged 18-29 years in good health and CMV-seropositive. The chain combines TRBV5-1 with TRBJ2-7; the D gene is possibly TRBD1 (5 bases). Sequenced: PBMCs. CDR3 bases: TGCGCCAGCAGACGCGCGACAGAATACGAGCAGTACTTC. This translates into CASRRATEYEQYF.